Within the sample, the clone carrying this T cell receptor beta chain is medium-sized. The record originates from a study of CD8 T cells in ankylosing spondylitis. TCRdb re-analysed the 5' RACE reads in MiXCR, keeping a single row per CDR3 protein. The sample shows around 6,700 distinct CDR3 sequences, 2.5% to 3% of them seen only once. CDR3 length equals 11 residues. The V and J ends lost 4 bases and 4 bases respectively, with 3 bases between them. CDR1 and CDR2 (germline): SGDLS, YYNGEE. The material sequenced was blood, either unsorted or a sorted T cell fraction (not recorded which). The receptor comes from a female donor with ankylosing spondylitis or in good health (not recorded which). The rearrangement uses TRBV9 and TRBJ1-3; D gene uncertain. The CDR3 loop is CASSPGNTIYF. CDR3 DNA sequence: TGTGCCAGCAGCCCAGGAAACACCATATATTTT.